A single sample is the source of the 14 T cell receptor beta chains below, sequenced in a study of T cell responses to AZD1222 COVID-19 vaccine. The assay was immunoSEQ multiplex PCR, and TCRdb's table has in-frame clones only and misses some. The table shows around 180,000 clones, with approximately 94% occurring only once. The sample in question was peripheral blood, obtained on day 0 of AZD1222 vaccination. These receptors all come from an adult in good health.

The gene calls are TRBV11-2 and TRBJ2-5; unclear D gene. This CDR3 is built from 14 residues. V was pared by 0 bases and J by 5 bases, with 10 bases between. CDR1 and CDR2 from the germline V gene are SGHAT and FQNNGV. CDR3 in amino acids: CASSLDPGSETQYF. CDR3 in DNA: TGTGCCAGCAGCTTAGATCCAGGTTCTGAGACCCAGTACTTC.

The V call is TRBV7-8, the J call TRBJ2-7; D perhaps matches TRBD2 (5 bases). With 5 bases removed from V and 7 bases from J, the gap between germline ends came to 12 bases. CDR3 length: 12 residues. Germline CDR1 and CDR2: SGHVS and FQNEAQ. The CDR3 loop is CASSQTPGEQYF. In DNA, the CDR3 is TGTGCCAGCAGCCAGACCCCGGGGGAGCAGTACTTC.

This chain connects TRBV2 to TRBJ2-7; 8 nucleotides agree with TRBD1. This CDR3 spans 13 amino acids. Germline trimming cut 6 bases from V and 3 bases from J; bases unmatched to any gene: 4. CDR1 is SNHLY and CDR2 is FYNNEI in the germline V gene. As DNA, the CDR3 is TGTGCCAGCAGGGGGGACAGGCACTACGAGCAGTACTTC. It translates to CASRGDRHYEQYF.

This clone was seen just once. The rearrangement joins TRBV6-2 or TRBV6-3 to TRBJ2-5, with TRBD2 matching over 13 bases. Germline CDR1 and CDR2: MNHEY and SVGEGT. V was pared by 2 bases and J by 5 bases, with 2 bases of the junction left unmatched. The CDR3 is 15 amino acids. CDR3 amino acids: CASSYGLAGAETQYF. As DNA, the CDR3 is TGTGCCAGCAGTTACGGACTAGCGGGAGCTGAGACCCAGTACTTC.

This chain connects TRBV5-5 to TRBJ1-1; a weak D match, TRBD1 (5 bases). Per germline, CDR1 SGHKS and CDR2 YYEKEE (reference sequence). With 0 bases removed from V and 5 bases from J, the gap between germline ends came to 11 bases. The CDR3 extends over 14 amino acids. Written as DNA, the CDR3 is TGTGCCAGCAGCTTGGCGGGGGATCGGACTGAAGCTTTCTTT. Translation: CASSLAGDRTEAFF.

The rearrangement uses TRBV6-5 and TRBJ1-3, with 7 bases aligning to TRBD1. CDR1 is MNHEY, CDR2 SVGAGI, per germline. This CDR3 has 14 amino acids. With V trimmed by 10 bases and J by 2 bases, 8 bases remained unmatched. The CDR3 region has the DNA TGTGCCACCGACCCGGGGACAGCTGGAAACACCATATATTTT. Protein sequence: CATDPGTAGNTIYF.

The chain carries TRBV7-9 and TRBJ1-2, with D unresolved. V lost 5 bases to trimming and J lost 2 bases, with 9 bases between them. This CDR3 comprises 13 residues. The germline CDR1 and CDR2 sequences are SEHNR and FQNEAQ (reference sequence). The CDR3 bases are TGTGCCAGCAGCGAGGGTCTCAACTATGGCTACACCTTC. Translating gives CASSEGLNYGYTF.

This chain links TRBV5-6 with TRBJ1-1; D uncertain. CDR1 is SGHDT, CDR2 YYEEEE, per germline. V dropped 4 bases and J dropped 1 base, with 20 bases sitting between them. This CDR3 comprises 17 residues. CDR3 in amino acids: CASSPLIVGVRNTEAFF. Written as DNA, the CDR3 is TGTGCCAGCAGCCCCCTGATCGTCGGGGTTAGGAACACTGAAGCTTTCTTT.

This CDR3 is CASSRQGGYEQYF. In DNA form, the CDR3 reads TGTGCCAGCAGCAGACAGGGAGGCTACGAGCAGTACTTC. The chain combines TRBV7-3 with TRBJ2-7; the D gene is possibly TRBD1 (7 bases). Trimming shortened V by 5 bases and J by 3 bases, and 11 bases separated the two germline ends. The CDR3 has 13 residues. Germline V gene lookup returns CDR1 SGHTA and CDR2 FQGTGA.

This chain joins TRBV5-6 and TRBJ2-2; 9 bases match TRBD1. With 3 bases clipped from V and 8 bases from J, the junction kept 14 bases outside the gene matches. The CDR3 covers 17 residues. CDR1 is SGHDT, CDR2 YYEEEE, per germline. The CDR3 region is CASSSLGTGRIEGELFF. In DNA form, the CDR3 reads TGTGCCAGCAGCTCTCTCGGGACAGGGAGGATAGAGGGGGAGCTGTTTTTT.

The CDR3 loop is CASSSGQGDNSPLHF. For the CDR3, the DNA is TGTGCCAGCAGCTCTGGACAGGGTGATAATTCACCCCTCCACTTT. The V and J genes are TRBV7-8 and TRBJ1-6, with TRBD1 identical over 8 bases. The CDR3 is made up of 15 amino acids. Germline trimming cut 4 bases from V and 5 bases from J; bases unmatched to any gene: 4. Germline values: CDR1 SGHVS, CDR2 FQNEAQ.

The CDR3 DNA reads TGTGCCAGTAGTTGGATACCGGGACAGGGGGGCTATGGCTACACCTTC. This translates into CASSWIPGQGGYGYTF. The chain combines TRBV19 with TRBJ1-2; 11 nucleotides line up with TRBD1. This CDR3 has 16 amino acids. CDR1 is LNHDA and CDR2 is SQIVND in the germline V gene (reference sequence). The junction had 9 bases not matched to a gene; V was cut back by 5 bases and J by 4 bases.

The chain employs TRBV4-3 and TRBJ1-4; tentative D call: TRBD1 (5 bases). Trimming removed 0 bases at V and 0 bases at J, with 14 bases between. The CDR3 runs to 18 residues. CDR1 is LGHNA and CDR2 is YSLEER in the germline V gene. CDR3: CASSQDPTTDATNEKLFF. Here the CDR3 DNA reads TGCGCCAGCAGCCAAGACCCCACGACAGACGCAACTAATGAAAAACTGTTTTTT.

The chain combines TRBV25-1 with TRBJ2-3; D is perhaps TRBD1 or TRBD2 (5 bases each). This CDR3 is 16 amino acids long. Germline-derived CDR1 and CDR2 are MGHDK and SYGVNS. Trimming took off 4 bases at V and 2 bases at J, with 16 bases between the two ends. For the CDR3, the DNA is TGTGCCAGCAGTGCGGTTATGGGGACCTACACAGATACGCAGTATTTT. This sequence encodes CASSAVMGTYTDTQYF.